This TCR beta chain appears in the sequencing data of a study of OX40 agonist ivuxolimab in advanced cancers. This table comes from immunoSEQ multiplex PCR, and its TCRdb copy is limited to in-frame clones, with some not included. The table has about 50,000 clones, 82% seen once. Overall study results and limits: In the 0.1 to 3.0 mg/kg range, CD4+ and CD8+ blood T cells had expanded clonally by week 6.

CDR3 length: 15 residues. Trimming cost V 5 bases and J 3 bases, with 16 bases left between them. CDR1 and CDR2 (germline): LNHDA, SQIVND (reference sequence). A note on this clone: No antigen is known for it.

This specimen was CD4+ or CD8+ T cells sorted from blood, taken in a trial of the OX40 agonist ivuxolimab. The rearrangement joins TRBV19 to TRBJ1-2; a weak D match, TRBD1 (5 bases). The receptor was isolated from an adult with an advanced solid tumor such as melanoma, head and neck, liver or kidney cancer. The CDR3 DNA follows: TGTGCCAGTAGTTCTCATAGGGACGGAGACTATGGCTACACCTTC. Its translation is CASSSHRDGDYGYTF. Based on the CDR3 plus reference TRBV19 and TRBJ1-2, the full variable domain is DGGITQSPKYLFRKEGQNVTLSCEQNLNHDAMYWYRQDPGQGLRLIYYSQIVNDFQKGDIAEGYSVSREKKESFPLTVTSAQKNPTAFYLCASSSHRDGDYGYTFGSGTRLTVV.